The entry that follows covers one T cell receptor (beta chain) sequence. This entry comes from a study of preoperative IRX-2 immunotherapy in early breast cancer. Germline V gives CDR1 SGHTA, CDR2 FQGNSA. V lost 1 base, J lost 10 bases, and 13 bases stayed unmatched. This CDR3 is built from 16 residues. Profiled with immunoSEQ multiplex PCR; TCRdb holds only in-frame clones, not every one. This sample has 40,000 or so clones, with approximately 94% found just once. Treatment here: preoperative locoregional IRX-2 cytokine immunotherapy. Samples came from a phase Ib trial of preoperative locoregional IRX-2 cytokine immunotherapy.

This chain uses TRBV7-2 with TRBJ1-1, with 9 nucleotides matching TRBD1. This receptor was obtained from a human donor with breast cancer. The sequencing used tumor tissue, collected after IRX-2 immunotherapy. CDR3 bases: TGTGCCAGCAGCTTAGAGGTTCCGGGGACAGGGACACGAGCTTTCTTT. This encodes CASSLEVPGTGTRAFF.